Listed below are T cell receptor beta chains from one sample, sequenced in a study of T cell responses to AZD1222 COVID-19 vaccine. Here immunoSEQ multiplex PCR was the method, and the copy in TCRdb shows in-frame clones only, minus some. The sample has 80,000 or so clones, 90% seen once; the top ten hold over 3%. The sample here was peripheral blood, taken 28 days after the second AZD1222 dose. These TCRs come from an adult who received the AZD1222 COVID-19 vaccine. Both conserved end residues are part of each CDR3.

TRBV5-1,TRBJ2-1,CASSPFSGVGPNEQFF
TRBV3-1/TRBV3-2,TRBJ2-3,CASSQLRDTQYF
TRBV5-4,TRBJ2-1,CASSPESGRVNEQFF
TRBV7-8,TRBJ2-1,CASSTYGTGLAEQFF
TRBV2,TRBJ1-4,CASGQGGTNEKLFF
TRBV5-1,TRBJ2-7,CASSPQGPYEQYF
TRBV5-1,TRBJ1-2,CASSNDRAGYTF
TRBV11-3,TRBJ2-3,CASSFRGSTDTQYF
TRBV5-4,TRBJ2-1,CASSFGQQYNEQFF
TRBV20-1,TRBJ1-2,CSAIPGGDYTF
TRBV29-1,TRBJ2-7,CSVELGQASYEQYF
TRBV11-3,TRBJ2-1,CASSLLPSNEQFF
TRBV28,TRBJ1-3,CAVGDSGNTIYF
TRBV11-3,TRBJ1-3,CASSLLDGNTIYF
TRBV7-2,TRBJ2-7,CASSLVGLAGTSYEQYF
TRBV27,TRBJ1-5,CASSIRGGGNNQPQHF
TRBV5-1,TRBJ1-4,CASSLARRTGLNEKLFF
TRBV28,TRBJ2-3,CASSLKGGTSGAGDTQYF
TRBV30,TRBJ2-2,CAWSVRTGYTGELFF
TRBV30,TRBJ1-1,CAWRGAEAFF
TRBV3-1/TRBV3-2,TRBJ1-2,CASSQGGGQGVYGYTF
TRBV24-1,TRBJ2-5,CATSDSVSEGETQYF
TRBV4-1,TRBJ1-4,CASSQDRQIHNEKLFF
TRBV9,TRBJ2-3,CASTRGGDRTDTQYF
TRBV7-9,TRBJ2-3,CASSLGQPDTQYF
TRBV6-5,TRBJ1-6,CASSYTGSSYNSPLHF
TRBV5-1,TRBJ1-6,CASSLVTGSSPLHF
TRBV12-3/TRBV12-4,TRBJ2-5,CASTIQLGETQYF
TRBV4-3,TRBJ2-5,CASSHSGQGIGETQYF
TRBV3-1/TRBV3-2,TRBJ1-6,CASSQDGHFGSPLHF
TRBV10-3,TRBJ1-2,CAISEPSGGEDGYTF
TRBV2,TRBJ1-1,CASWRDDTEAFF
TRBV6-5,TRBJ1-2,CASSTGGGIGYTF
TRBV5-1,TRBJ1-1,CASNDIRTGGSSTEAFF
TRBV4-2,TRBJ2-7,CASSLSSGSPLYEQYF
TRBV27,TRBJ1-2,CASSLVVFGYGYTF
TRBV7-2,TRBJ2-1,CASSLVSGSDNEQFF
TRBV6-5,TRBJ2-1,CASSYSRQNEQFF
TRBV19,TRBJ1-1,CASSILQGNTEAFF
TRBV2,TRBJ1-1,CASSEWGTGGFTEAFF
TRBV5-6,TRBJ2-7,CASSLGTGGREQYF
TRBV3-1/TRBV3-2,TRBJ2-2,CASSQDGQGFDTGELFF
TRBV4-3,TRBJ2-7,CASSLGTSGRSAEQYF
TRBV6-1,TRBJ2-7,CASSEAGPNNPDYEQYF
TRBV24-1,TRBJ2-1,CATSDPTTGRGDEQFF
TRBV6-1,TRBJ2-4,CASSDRVYQYF
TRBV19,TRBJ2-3,CASGSMDTQYF
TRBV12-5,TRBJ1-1,CASGTGFLGTTLNTEAFF
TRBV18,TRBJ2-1,CASSESSGSNEQFF
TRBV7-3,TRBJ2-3,CASSFGQATDTQYF